This TCR beta chain was captured by sequencing in a study of cytomegalovirus exposure and HLA in healthy donors. Study-wide context: For the approximately 420 genotyped donors, over 80% fell within the Caucasian-associated ancestry cluster.

V was pared by 2 bases and J by 2 bases, with 3 bases of the junction left unmatched. Germline assignment: CDR1 LGHNA and CDR2 YNFKEQ. The CDR3 runs to 15 residues. The study ran its PCR with 60 Vbeta and 13 Jbeta primers. Sequencing was performed with immunoSEQ multiplex PCR; in TCRdb, only in-frame clones are kept and a portion is missing. The sample includes around 140,000 clones, 61% of them seen just once. Source material: PBMCs. V usage is TRBV4-2 and J usage is TRBJ2-5, with TRBD2 identical over 9 bases. The sequence came from a male donor in good health and CMV-seronegative. The CDR3 nucleotides read TGTGCCAGCAGCCAAACAGCGGGGGGACAAGAGACCCAGTACTTC. Its protein product is CASSQTAGGQETQYF.